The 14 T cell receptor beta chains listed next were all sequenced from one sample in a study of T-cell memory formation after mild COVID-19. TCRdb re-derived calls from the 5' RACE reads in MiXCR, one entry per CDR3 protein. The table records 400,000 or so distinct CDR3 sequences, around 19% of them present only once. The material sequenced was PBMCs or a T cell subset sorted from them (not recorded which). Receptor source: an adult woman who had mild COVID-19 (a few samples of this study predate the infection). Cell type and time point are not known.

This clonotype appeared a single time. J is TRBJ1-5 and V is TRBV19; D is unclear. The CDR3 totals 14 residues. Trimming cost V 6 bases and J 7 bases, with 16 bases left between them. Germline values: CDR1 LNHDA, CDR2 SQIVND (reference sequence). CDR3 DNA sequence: TGTGCCAGTAGATCCGGGCCGGTTTGGCAGCCCCAGCATTTT. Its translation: CASRSGPVWQPQHF.

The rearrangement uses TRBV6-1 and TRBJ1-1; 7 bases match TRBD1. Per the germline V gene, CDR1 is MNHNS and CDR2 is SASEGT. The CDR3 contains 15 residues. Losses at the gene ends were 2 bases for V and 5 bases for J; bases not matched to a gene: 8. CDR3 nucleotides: TGTGCCAGCAGTGAAACGGGACAGCGGAGGACTGAAGCTTTCTTT. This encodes CASSETGQRRTEAFF.

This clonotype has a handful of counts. The CDR3, as DNA: TGTGCCAGCAGTTCACTAGCGGGGGGGTACAATGAGCAGTTCTTC. Protein product: CASSSLAGGYNEQFF. J is TRBJ2-1 and V is TRBV7-6, with 13 bases aligning to TRBD2. With 6 bases clipped from V and 4 bases from J, the junction kept 3 bases outside the gene matches. The CDR3 has 15 amino acids. From germline, CDR1 is SGHVS and CDR2 FNYEAQ.

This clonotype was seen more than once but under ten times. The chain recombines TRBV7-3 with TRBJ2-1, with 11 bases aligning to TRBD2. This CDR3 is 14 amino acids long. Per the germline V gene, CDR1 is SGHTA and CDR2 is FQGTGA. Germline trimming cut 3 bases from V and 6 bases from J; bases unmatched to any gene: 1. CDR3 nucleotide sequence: TGTGCCAGCAGCTTCGGGACTAGCGGCAATGAGCAGTTCTTC. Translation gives CASSFGTSGNEQFF.

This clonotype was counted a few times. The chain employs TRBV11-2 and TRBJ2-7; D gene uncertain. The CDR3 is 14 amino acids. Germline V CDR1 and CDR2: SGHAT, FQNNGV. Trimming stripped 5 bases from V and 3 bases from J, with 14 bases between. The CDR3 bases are TGTGCCAGCAGCACCGTCGACTTTTTCTACGAGCAGTACTTC. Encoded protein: CASSTVDFFYEQYF.

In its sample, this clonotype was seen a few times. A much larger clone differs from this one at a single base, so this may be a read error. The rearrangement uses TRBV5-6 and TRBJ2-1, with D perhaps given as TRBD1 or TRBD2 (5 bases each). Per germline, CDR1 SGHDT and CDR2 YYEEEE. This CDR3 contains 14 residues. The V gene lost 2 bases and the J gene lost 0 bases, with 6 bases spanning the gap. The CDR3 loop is CASSFGGSYNEQFF. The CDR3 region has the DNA TGTGCCAGCAGCTTTGGGGGCTCCTACAATGAGCAGTTCTTC.

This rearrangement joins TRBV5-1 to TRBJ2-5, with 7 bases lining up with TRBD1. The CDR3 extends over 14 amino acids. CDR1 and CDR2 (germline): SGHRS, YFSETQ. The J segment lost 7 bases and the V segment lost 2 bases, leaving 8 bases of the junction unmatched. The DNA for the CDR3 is TGCGCCAGCAGCTTCGACAGGGACCAGGGGACCCAGTACTTC. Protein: CASSFDRDQGTQYF.

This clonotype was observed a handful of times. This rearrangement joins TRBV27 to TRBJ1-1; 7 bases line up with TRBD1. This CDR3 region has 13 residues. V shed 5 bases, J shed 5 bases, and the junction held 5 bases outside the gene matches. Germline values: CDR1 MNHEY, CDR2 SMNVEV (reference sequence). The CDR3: CASSEGAGTEAFF. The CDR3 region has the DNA TGTGCCAGCAGTGAGGGGGCAGGAACTGAAGCTTTCTTT.

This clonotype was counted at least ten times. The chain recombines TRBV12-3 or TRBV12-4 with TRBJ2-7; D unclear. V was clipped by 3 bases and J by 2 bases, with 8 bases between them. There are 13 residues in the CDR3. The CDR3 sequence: CASSLVGTYEQYF. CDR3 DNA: TGTGCCAGCAGTTTGGTTGGCACCTACGAGCAGTACTTC.

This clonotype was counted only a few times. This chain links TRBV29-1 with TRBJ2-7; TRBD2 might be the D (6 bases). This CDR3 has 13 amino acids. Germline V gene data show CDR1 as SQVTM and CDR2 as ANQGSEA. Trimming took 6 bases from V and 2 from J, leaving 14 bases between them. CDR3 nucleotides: TGCAGCGTACTTTCGGGGGTCGCCTACGAGCAGTACTTC. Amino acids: CSVLSGVAYEQYF.

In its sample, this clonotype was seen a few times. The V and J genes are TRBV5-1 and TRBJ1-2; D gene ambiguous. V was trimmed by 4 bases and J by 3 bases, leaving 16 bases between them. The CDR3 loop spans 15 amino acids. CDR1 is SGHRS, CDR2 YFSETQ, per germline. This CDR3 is CASSPRLSRDYGYTF. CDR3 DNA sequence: TGCGCCAGCAGCCCGCGCCTCAGTAGGGACTATGGCTACACCTTC.

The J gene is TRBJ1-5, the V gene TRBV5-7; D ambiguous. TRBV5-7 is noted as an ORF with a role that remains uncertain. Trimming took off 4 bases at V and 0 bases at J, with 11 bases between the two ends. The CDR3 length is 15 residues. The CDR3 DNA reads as TGTGCCAGCAGCGCGATCCGGGATAGCAATCAGCCCCAGCATTTT. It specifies CASSAIRDSNQPQHF.

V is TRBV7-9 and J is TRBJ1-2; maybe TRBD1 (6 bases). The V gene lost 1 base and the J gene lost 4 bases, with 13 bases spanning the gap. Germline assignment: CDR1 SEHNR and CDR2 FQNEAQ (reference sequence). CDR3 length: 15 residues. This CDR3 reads CASSLDLGAAYGYTF. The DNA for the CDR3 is TGTGCCAGCAGCTTAGATCTGGGGGCGGCCTATGGCTACACCTTC.

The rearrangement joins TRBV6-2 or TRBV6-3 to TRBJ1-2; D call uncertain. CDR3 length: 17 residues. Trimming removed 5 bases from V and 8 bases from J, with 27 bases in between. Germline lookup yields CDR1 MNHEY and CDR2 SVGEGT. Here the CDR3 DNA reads TGTGCCAGCAGTGAAATCGTGGACCCTCCGCCCCTATCCGGCTACACCTTC. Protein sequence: CASSEIVDPPPLSGYTF.